This T cell receptor (beta chain) emerged from a study of T cell changes during pregnancy in multiple sclerosis. Looked up from germline, CDR1 is SGHTA and CDR2 is FQGTGA. The CDR3 sequence is 15 residues long. Trimming removed 1 base from V and 4 bases from J; junction bases left unmatched: 4. The table came from immunoSEQ multiplex PCR; TCRdb's copy has only in-frame clones and leaves some out. The sample holds some 52,000 clones, 85% to 95% seen once. This clonotype was obtained from a female donor with multiple sclerosis, enrolled in a pregnancy study. The chain uses TRBV7-3 and TRBJ1-1, with 9 bases identical to TRBD1. The sequences come from CD4+ T cells from peripheral blood mononuclear cells, collected in the third trimester of pregnancy. The CDR3 coding sequence is TGTGCCAGCAGCTTAATGGGACAGGGTACCACTGAAGCTTTCTTT. Translation gives CASSLMGQGTTEAFF.